These T cell receptor beta chains were read from a single sample in a study of cytomegalovirus exposure and HLA in healthy donors. The assay was immunoSEQ multiplex PCR, and TCRdb's table has in-frame clones only and misses some. This table lists tens of thousands of clones. The specimen sequenced was PBMCs. These receptors were taken from a female donor in good health and CMV-seronegative. CDR3s include the opening cysteine and the closing phenylalanine or tryptophan. D genes are given only for firm matches.

D	J	length	V	CDR3	DNA
.	TRBJ2-3	14	TRBV13	CASSLRLSGDTQYF	TGTGCCAGCAGCTTACGACTATCAGGAGATACGCAGTATTTT
.	TRBJ2-3	16	TRBV7-6	CASSLVDLEGGDTQYF	TGTGCCAGCAGCTTAGTCGATCTAGAAGGAGGAGATACGCAGTATTTT
TRBD1	TRBJ2-1	15	TRBV4-2	CASSRPGQGANEQFF	TGTGCCAGCAGCCGACCGGGACAGGGGGCGAATGAGCAGTTCTTC
.	TRBJ2-5	16	TRBV6-5	CASSYSELMYQETQYF	TGTGCCAGCAGTTACTCGGAGCTGATGTACCAAGAGACCCAGTACTTC
.	TRBJ1-1	15	TRBV4-1	CASSHPGRVNTEAFF	TGCGCCAGCAGCCACCCCGGCAGGGTGAACACTGAAGCTTTCTTT
TRBD2	TRBJ2-3	18	TRBV7-2	CASSLGGTSGVRPDKQYF	TGTGCCAGCAGCTTAGGAGGGACTAGCGGGGTACGGCCAGATAAGCAGTATTTT
.	TRBJ1-5	14	TRBV30	CAWSPLGQAQPQHF	TGTGCCTGGAGTCCCCTGGGCCAGGCTCAGCCCCAGCATTTT
TRBD1	TRBJ1-2	16	TRBV10-3	CAISETGTGGFDGYTF	TGTGCCATCAGTGAGACCGGGACAGGGGGCTTTGATGGCTACACCTTC
TRBD2	TRBJ2-1	16	TRBV28	CASSSGTSGTQSGQFF	TGTGCCAGCAGCTCCGGGACTAGCGGGACCCAATCTGGGCAGTTCTTC
TRBD1	TRBJ2-7	16	TRBV4-1	CASSQTLPGTGTEQYF	TGCGCCAGCAGCCAAACCCTCCCCGGGACAGGGACCGAGCAGTACTTC
TRBD1	TRBJ1-1	13	TRBV7-3	CATKQGAWTEAFF	TGTGCCACTAAGCAGGGGGCTTGGACTGAAGCTTTCTTT
.	TRBJ1-6	18	TRBV7-2	CASSLALPGADNNSPLHF	TGTGCCAGCAGCCTTGCCCTTCCTGGGGCCGATAATAATTCACCCCTCCACTTT
TRBD1	TRBJ1-5	14	TRBV6-1	CASSGQGGSQPQHF	TGTGCCAGCAGTGGACAGGGTGGGAGCCAGCCCCAGCATTTT
.	TRBJ1-1	13	TRBV29-1	CSVTGRGWAEAFF	TGCAGCGTTACAGGGAGAGGATGGGCTGAAGCTTTCTTT
.	TRBJ1-1	11	TRBV20-1	CSVTQGTEAFF	TGCAGTGTGACCCAGGGTACTGAAGCTTTCTTT
TRBD1	TRBJ2-2	14	TRBV5-1	CASTIGTGAGELFF	TGCGCCAGCACCATAGGGACAGGGGCCGGGGAGCTGTTTTTT
TRBD2	TRBJ2-7	16	TRBV13	CASSQFSGVGRDEQYF	TGTGCCAGCAGCCAATTTAGCGGGGTGGGGAGAGACGAGCAGTACTTC